This T cell receptor beta chain was retrieved from a study of blood T cells in healthy people across ages. V shed 0 bases and J shed 0 bases, with 9 bases lying between them. CDR1 LGHNA and CDR2 YSLEER come from the germline V gene. This CDR3 has 17 amino acids. This clonotype was seen a handful of times. It was with a sample-barcoded 5' primer and a J-beta primer mix that a second PCR of roughly 7 to 11 cycles was run. TCRdb fed the 5' RACE reads into MiXCR, producing one record per CDR3 protein. The sample lists over a million distinct CDR3 sequences; about 25% were seen once. This sample also appeared in a second study, on T cells of mothers and their children. From that study: Second-PCR primer M1S introduced sample barcodes and 2-4 random nucleotides.

The chain combines TRBV4-3 with TRBJ1-6, with D unclear. Sequencing used blood. The TCR originated in a girl aged 2 to 9 in good health. As DNA, the CDR3 is TGCGCCAGCAGCCAAGAAGTCCTGAGCTCCTATAATTCACCCCTCCACTTT. It yields the protein CASSQEVLSSYNSPLHF.